These 8 T cell receptor beta chains share one sample of origin, sequenced in a study of regulatory T cells in long-lasting Graves disease. Assembly of TCR beta libraries relied on iRepertoire HTBI primers together with Arm-PCR of CDR3 regions. Each CDR3 protein is one row after TCRdb ran MiXCR on the multiplex PCR reads. Of about 660,000 distinct CDR3 sequences in the sample, 25% to 35% were seen once. Time point denoted: persistent/refractory GD, antithyroid drugs over 5 years with positive TRAb. The TCR library was prepared using RNA isolated from PBMCs. The source was peripheral blood mononuclear cells (PBMCs), collected when the disease was refractory, from a patient treated with antithyroid drugs. The source of these receptors is a female donor with Graves disease.

The V gene is TRBV30, the J gene TRBJ1-1; D gene ambiguous. The CDR3 loop spans 10 amino acids. V lost 3 bases and J lost 4, with 3 bases in between. Germline values: CDR1 GTSNPN, CDR2 SVGIG (reference sequence). This CDR3 reads CAWSGTEAFF. The CDR3 bases are TGTGCCTGGAGCGGCACTGAAGCTTTCTTT.

This clonotype was detected once. The V and J genes are TRBV7-2 and TRBJ2-1; no clear D. Germline V gene sequence: CDR1 SGHTA, CDR2 FQGNSA. This CDR3 is 15 amino acids long. V was cut by 1 base and J by 1 base, with 8 bases left in between. CDR3: CASSLGRRSYNEQFF. As DNA, the CDR3 is TGTGCCAGCAGCTTAGGGCGTAGGTCCTACAATGAGCAGTTCTTC.

This clonotype was seen only a few times. The rearrangement links TRBV10-3 to TRBJ1-1, with 9 positions matching TRBD1. The length of the CDR3 is 16 residues. With V trimmed by 2 bases and J by 3 bases, 7 bases remained unmatched. The germline CDR1 and CDR2 sequences are ENHRY and SYGVKD. The CDR3 protein is CAISEPRDRVDTEAFF. DNA of the CDR3: TGTGCCATCAGTGAGCCCCGGGACAGGGTGGACACTGAAGCTTTCTTT.

The gene calls are TRBV6-1 and TRBJ1-6; possibly TRBD1 for D (5 bases). The CDR3 has 15 residues. The V gene's germline CDR1 is MNHNS and CDR2 SASEGT. The V gene lost 6 bases and the J gene lost 6 bases, with 15 bases spanning the gap. The DNA of the CDR3 is TGTGCCAGCAGCTCAGGGTCCCGGGGTAATTCACCCCTCCACTTT. Translating it yields CASSSGSRGNSPLHF.

This clonotype was observed a few times. V is TRBV2 and J is TRBJ1-5, with a weak D call TRBD1 (6 bases). Germline V lookup: CDR1 SNHLY, CDR2 FYNNEI. This CDR3 has 15 amino acids. The V end lost 6 bases, the J end lost 2 bases, and 14 bases lay between the germline ends. CDR3 DNA sequence: TGTGCCAGCAGCTCCTGGGGGGGGCGCAATCAGCCCCAGCATTTT. Protein product: CASSSWGGRNQPQHF.

At least ten counts were recorded for this clonotype. V and J are TRBV12-3 or TRBV12-4 and TRBJ1-1; a possible D gene is TRBD1 (6 bases). V was cut by 5 bases and J by 0 bases, with 7 bases left in between. The CDR3 is 13 residues long. The DNA of the CDR3 is TGTGCCAGCAGTACAGGGATGAACACTGAAGCTTTCTTT. Its translation: CASSTGMNTEAFF.

The V gene is TRBV3-1, the J gene TRBJ1-2, with 8 bases lining up with TRBD1. The CDR3 totals 15 residues. Germline loops: CDR1 LGHDT, CDR2 YNNKEL (reference sequence). V trimming: 4 bases; J trimming: 7 bases; junction bases outside the gene matches: 11. Here the CDR3 reads CASSPPTGVVRGYTF. CDR3 sequence (DNA): TGTGCCAGCAGCCCCCCGACAGGGGTGGTTCGTGGCTACACCTTC.

This clonotype has just a few counts. V and J are TRBV6-1 and TRBJ1-2; possible D gene TRBD1, 6 bases. Trimming stripped 7 bases from V and 4 bases from J, with 28 bases between. The CDR3 loop spans 18 amino acids. Germline-derived CDR1 and CDR2 are MNHNS and SASEGT. The CDR3 DNA follows: TGTGCCAGCACTAACCGGGACAAGGGTCCAACCACTTTCTATGGCTACACCTTC. Protein product: CASTNRDKGPTTFYGYTF.